The present T cell receptor beta chain was sequenced within a study of CD8 T cells in ankylosing spondylitis. Broader study findings: Earlier reports found some motif variants in synovial fluid and blood in reactive arthritis. For ankylosing spondylitis blood, a TCR beta motif of about eight highly homologous variants appeared characteristic.

In this sample, this clonotype turned up many times. The antigen remains unidentified. MiXCR, run by TCRdb on the 5' RACE reads, gives a single entry per CDR3 protein. The table includes 150,000 to 200,000 distinct CDR3 sequences, roughly 18% detected once. Deletions cut 6 bases from V and 0 bases from J, with 9 bases between. Germline CDR1 SGHRS, CDR2 YFSETQ. The CDR3 is 13 amino acids. The sample taken for sequencing was blood, either unsorted or a sorted T cell fraction (not recorded which). This clonotype was sampled from a male donor between 5 and 29 years old with ankylosing spondylitis or in good health (not recorded which). The V call is TRBV5-1, the J call TRBJ1-1; D not resolved. The CDR3 loop is CASTGSMNTEAFF. CDR3 DNA: TGCGCCAGCACAGGATCCATGAACACTGAAGCTTTCTTT.